Following are 17 T cell receptor beta chains from one sample sequenced in a study of OX40 agonist ivuxolimab in advanced cancers. Library construction relied on the immunoSEQ multiplex PCR assay. Entries here come from immuneACCESS through TCRdb and include only in-frame sequences with V and J called. Some clones fail to appear in such tables; in the studies checked, an unresolved V gene covers under half of the shortfall, and the cause of the remainder is unknown. The sample records around 100,000 clones, approximately 89% of which are singletons. The ten largest clones take up 0.54% of the sample. Sequenced material: CD4+ or CD8+ T cells sorted from blood, taken in a trial of the OX40 agonist ivuxolimab. The receptors here all came from an adult with an advanced solid tumor such as melanoma, head and neck, liver or kidney cancer.

The chain combines TRBV28 with TRBJ1-5; D gene uncertain. CDR1 MDHEN and CDR2 SYDVKM come from the germline V gene. The V gene lost 2 bases and the J gene lost 1 base, with 9 bases spanning the gap. The length of the CDR3 is 15 residues. The DNA of the CDR3 is TGTGCCAGCAGTTTACAGGCGGGGAGCAATCAGCCCCAGCATTTT. Translated: CASSLQAGSNQPQHF.

This sequence joins TRBV7-2 and TRBJ2-7; 11 bases align to TRBD2. Trimming at V came to 8 bases and at J to 5 bases, leaving 8 bases not matched to a gene. Germline CDR1 reads SGHTA; CDR2 reads FQGNSA. CDR3 length: 14 amino acids. The CDR3 spells CASRTSGSAHEQYF. As DNA, the CDR3 is TGTGCCAGCCGAACTAGCGGGAGCGCCCACGAGCAGTACTTC. The whole variable domain, filled in from reference TRBV7-2 and TRBJ2-7, reads GAGVSQSPSNKVTEKGKDVELRCDPISGHTALYWYRQSLGQGLEFLIYFQGNSAPDKSGLPSDRFSAERTGGSVSTLTIQRTQQEDSAVYLCASRTSGSAHEQYFGPGTRLTVT.

In the case of this clone: The junction departs from germline at one end; a sequencing error may be responsible. This CDR3 is CASEQGDNNGYTF. The CDR3 DNA is TGTGCCAGCGAACAGGGCGATAACAATGGCTACACCTTC. V and J are TRBV7-9 and TRBJ1-2, with D perhaps TRBD1 (6 bases). Germline V gene sequence: CDR1 SEHNR, CDR2 FQNEAQ (reference sequence). The CDR3 extends over 13 amino acids.

The chain has TRBV5-1 and TRBJ2-5; 10 nucleotides align to TRBD2. This CDR3 contains 15 residues. The V and J ends lost 2 bases and 5 bases, in that order; junction bases with no gene match: 6. Germline-derived CDR1 and CDR2 are SGHRS and YFSETQ. This chain's CDR3 is CASSLLAGIEETQYF. CDR3 nucleotides: TGCGCCAGCAGCTTACTAGCGGGAATAGAGGAGACCCAGTACTTC.

This rearrangement joins TRBV19 to TRBJ1-5, with D possibly matching TRBD1 (6 bases). V lost 7 bases to trimming and J lost 5 bases, with 15 bases between them. This CDR3 is built from 14 residues. The germline V gene has CDR1 LNHDA and CDR2 SQIVND (reference sequence). The CDR3 region is CASIGRGADQPQHF. Written as DNA, the CDR3 is TGTGCCAGTATTGGAAGGGGGGCGGATCAGCCCCAGCATTTT.

V usage is TRBV28 and J usage is TRBJ2-7, with D maybe TRBD1 (6 bases). The V and J ends lost 2 bases and 2 bases respectively, with 10 bases between them. The germline V gene has CDR1 MDHEN and CDR2 SYDVKM. The CDR3 sequence is 14 residues long. CDR3 region: CASSLRQGTYEQYF. DNA of the CDR3: TGTGCCAGCAGTTTAAGGCAGGGGACCTACGAGCAGTACTTC.

The chain is built from TRBV7-3 and TRBJ2-7; TRBD1 might be the D (7 bases). The CDR3 sequence is 13 residues long. V was clipped by 2 bases and J by 4 bases, with 9 bases between them. From germline, CDR1 is SGHTA and CDR2 FQGTGA. The chain's CDR3 is CASSLQGGYEQYF. In DNA form, the CDR3 reads TGTGCCAGCAGCTTACAGGGGGGTTACGAGCAGTACTTC.

V usage is TRBV6-5 and J usage is TRBJ1-1; D is possibly TRBD1 (6 bases). The CDR3 spans 14 residues. Looked up from germline, CDR1 is MNHEY and CDR2 is SVGAGI. With 7 bases removed from V and 1 base from J, the gap between germline ends came to 13 bases. The CDR3 bases are TGTGCCAGCATCCTCGGGGGCCCGAACACTGAAGCTTTCTTT. Protein: CASILGGPNTEAFF.

The chain recombines TRBV9 with TRBJ2-1, with D hard to call. The CDR3 loop spans 15 amino acids. Germline CDR1 SGDLS, CDR2 YYNGEE. With 3 bases removed from V and 3 bases from J, the gap between germline ends came to 13 bases. The CDR3 bases are TGTGCCAGCAGCGCCGGCAAGCCGGGCTACAATGAGCAGTTCTTC. Protein product: CASSAGKPGYNEQFF.

This chain connects TRBV10-3 to TRBJ2-1; 9 nucleotides match TRBD2. Germline V lookup: CDR1 ENHRY, CDR2 SYGVKD. The CDR3 sequence is 13 residues long. V shed 6 bases and J 6 bases; nucleotides not matched to a gene: 3. The CDR3 region is CAIRGLATNEQFF. For the CDR3, the DNA is TGTGCCATCAGGGGACTAGCAACCAATGAGCAGTTCTTC.

The chain carries TRBV2 and TRBJ1-1; unclear D gene. CDR1 SNHLY and CDR2 FYNNEI come from the germline V gene. Deletions cut 5 bases from V and 1 base from J, with 8 bases between. The length of the CDR3 is 13 residues. This CDR3 is CASSTMENTEAFF. CDR3 nucleotides: TGTGCCAGCAGTACGATGGAGAACACTGAAGCTTTCTTT.

This rearrangement joins TRBV7-2 to TRBJ1-4; D is ambiguous. Germline V CDR1 and CDR2: SGHTA, FQGNSA. The V and J ends lost 3 bases and 4 bases respectively, with 9 bases between them. This CDR3 region has 14 residues. CDR3 coding DNA: TGTGCCAGCAGCTTGGAAGTGGTTAATGAAAAACTGTTTTTT. It translates to CASSLEVVNEKLFF.

This sequence joins TRBV19 and TRBJ2-7; D is unresolved. The CDR3 sequence is 17 residues long. The V end was cut by 3 bases, the J end by 2 bases, with 20 bases between. Germline CDR1 and CDR2: LNHDA and SQIVND (reference sequence). CDR3 in DNA: TGTGCCAGTAGTATTACCCACAAACTGAAAAAGACCTACGAGCAGTACTTC. Amino acid sequence: CASSITHKLKKTYEQYF. The full variable domain, completed using reference TRBV19 and TRBJ2-7, is DGGITQSPKYLFRKEGQNVTLSCEQNLNHDAMYWYRQDPGQGLRLIYYSQIVNDFQKGDIAEGYSVSREKKESFPLTVTSAQKNPTAFYLCASSITHKLKKTYEQYFGPGTRLTVT.

V and J are TRBV18 and TRBJ1-2, with 7 bases lining up with TRBD1. There are 14 residues in the CDR3. Trimming removed 3 bases from V and 6 bases from J; junction bases left unmatched: 7. Germline CDR1 is KGHSH and CDR2 is LQKENI. CDR3 nucleotide sequence: TGTGCCAGCTCACCGAGTCCAGGGGGAGATGGCTACACCTTC. Translated: CASSPSPGGDGYTF.

This sequence joins TRBV18 and TRBJ1-2; 10 positions agree with TRBD1. CDR3 size: 15 residues. Germline V lookup: CDR1 KGHSH, CDR2 LQKENI. V shed 2 bases, J shed 7 bases, and the junction held 7 bases outside the gene matches. CDR3 region: CASSPGGQGSTGYTF. The CDR3 nucleotides read TGTGCCAGCTCACCAGGGGGACAGGGGAGCACTGGCTACACCTTC. Supplemented by reference TRBV18 and TRBJ1-2, the full variable domain reads NAGVMQNPRHLVRRRGQEARLRCSPMKGHSHVYWYRQLPEEGLKFMVYLQKENIIDESGMPKERFSAEFPKEGPSILRIQQVVRGDSAAYFCASSPGGQGSTGYTFGSGTRLTVV.

The chain carries TRBV5-4 and TRBJ2-1; D gene unclear. CDR1 is SGHNT, CDR2 YYREEE, per germline (reference sequence). The CDR3 length is 13 residues. The V end was cut by 1 base, the J end by 4 bases, with 6 bases between. In nucleotides, the CDR3 is TGTGCCAGCAGCTTGAACAGTTACAATGAGCAGTTCTTC. It yields the protein CASSLNSYNEQFF.

A few counts support this clone. The chain couples TRBV7-2 to TRBJ2-1; 9 bases agree with TRBD2. Germline V gene lookup returns CDR1 SGHTA and CDR2 FQGNSA. The CDR3 length is 17 residues. V trimming: 2 bases; J trimming: 1 base; junction bases outside the gene matches: 6. The DNA of the CDR3 is TGTGCCAGCAGCTTATTTTTAGCGGGAGAATCCTACAATGAGCAGTTCTTC. Residues: CASSLFLAGESYNEQFF.